The clone carrying this T cell receptor beta chain appeared a few times. No antigen is known for it. With 4 bases removed from V and 2 bases from J, the gap between germline ends came to 12 bases. CDR1 SGHRS and CDR2 YFSETQ come from the germline V gene. This CDR3 has 14 amino acids. Individual cDNA molecules were tagged with unique molecular identifiers, the study reported. From the 5' RACE reads, TCRdb called clonotypes with MiXCR, one entry per CDR3 protein. The sample lists around 93,000 distinct CDR3 sequences; roughly 12% were seen once. The data originate from a study of early T cells in non-severe SARS-CoV-2 infection. Study-wide findings and caveats: Anti-spike CD8 responses were favored by VDJdb matching, which missed private and CD4 specificities.

This sequence was found in an adult who was a healthcare worker with PCR-confirmed SARS-CoV-2 infection or an uninfected control (not recorded which). The chain couples TRBV5-1 to TRBJ1-2, with D unresolved. Sequencing was performed on whole blood, taken at baseline. The CDR3 coding sequence is TGCGCCAGCAGCCTGGACGGAATGAACTATGGCTACACCTTC. Amino acids: CASSLDGMNYGYTF. Looking up the rest from reference TRBV5-1 and TRBJ1-2 gives the full variable domain: KAGVTQTPRYLIKTRGQQVTLSCSPISGHRSVSWYQQTPGQGLQFLFEYFSETQRNKGNFPGRFSGRQFSNSRSEMNVSTLELGDSALYLCASSLDGMNYGYTFGSGTRLTVV.